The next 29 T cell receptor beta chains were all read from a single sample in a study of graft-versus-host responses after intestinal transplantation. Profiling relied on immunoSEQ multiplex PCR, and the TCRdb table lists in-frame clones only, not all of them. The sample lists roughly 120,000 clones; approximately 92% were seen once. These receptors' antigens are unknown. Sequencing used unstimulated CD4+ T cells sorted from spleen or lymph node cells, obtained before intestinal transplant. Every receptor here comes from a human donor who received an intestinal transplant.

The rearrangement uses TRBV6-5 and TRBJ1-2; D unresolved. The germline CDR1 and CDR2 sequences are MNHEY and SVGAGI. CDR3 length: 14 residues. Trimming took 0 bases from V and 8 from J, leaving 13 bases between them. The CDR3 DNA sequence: TGTGCCAGCAGTTACTCGTACGGGCCGGGCGGCTACACCTTC. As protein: CASSYSYGPGGYTF.

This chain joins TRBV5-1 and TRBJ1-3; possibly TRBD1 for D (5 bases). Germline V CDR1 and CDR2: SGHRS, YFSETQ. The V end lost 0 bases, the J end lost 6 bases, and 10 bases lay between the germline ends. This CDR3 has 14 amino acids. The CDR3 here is CASSLAGYENTIYF. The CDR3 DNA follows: TGCGCCAGCAGCTTGGCAGGGTACGAAAACACCATATATTTT. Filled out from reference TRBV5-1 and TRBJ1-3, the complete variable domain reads KAGVTQTPRYLIKTRGQQVTLSCSPISGHRSVSWYQQTPGQGLQFLFEYFSETQRNKGNFPGRFSGRQFSNSRSEMNVSTLELGDSALYLCASSLAGYENTIYFGEGSWLTVV.

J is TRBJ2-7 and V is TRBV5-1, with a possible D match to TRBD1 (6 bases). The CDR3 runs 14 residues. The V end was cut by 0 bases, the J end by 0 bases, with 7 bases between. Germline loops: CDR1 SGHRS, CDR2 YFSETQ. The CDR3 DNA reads TGCGCCAGCAGCTTGGACAGGGCCTCCTACGAGCAGTACTTC. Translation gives CASSLDRASYEQYF.

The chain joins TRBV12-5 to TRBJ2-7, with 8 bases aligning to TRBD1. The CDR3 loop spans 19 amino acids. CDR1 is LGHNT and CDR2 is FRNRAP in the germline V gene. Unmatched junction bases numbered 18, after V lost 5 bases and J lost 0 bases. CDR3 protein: CASGLQGTGLRLGSYEQYF. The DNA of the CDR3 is TGTGCTAGTGGTCTACAAGGGACAGGCCTGCGGTTGGGCTCCTACGAGCAGTACTTC.

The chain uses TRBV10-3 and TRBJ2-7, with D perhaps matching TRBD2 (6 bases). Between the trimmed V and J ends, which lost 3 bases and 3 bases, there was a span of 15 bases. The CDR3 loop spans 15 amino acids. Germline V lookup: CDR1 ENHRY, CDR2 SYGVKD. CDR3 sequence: CAISDEGGGVYEQYF. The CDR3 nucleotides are TGTGCCATCAGTGACGAGGGCGGAGGGGTCTACGAGCAGTACTTC.

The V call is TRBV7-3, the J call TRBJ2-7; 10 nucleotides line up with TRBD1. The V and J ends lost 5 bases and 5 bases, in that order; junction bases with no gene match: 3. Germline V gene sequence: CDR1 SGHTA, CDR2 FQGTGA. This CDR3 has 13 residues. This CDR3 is CASSVGQGDEQYF. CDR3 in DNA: TGTGCCAGCAGCGTAGGACAGGGGGACGAGCAGTACTTC.

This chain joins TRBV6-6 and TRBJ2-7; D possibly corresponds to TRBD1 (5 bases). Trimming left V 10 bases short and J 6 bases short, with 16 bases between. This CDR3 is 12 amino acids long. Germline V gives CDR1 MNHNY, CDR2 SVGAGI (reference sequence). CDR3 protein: CATSGGAGEQYF. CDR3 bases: TGTGCCACCTCTGGTGGGGCTGGCGAGCAGTACTTC.

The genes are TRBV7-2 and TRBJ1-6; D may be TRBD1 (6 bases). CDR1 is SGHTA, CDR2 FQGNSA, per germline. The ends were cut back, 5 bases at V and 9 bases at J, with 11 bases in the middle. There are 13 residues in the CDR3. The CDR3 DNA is TGTGCCAGCAGCCCACTAGGGGGTTCACCCCTCCACTTT. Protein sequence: CASSPLGGSPLHF.

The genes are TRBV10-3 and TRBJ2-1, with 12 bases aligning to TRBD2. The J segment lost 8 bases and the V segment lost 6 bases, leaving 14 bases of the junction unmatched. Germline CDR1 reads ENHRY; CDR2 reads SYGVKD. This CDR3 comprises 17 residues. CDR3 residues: CAISARASGRAMDEQFF. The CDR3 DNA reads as TGTGCCATCAGCGCCAGGGCTAGCGGGAGGGCCATGGATGAGCAGTTCTTC.

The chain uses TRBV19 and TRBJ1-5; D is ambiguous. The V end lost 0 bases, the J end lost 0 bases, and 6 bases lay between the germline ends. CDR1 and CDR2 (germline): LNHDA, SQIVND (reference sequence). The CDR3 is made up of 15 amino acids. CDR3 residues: CASSIEGISNQPQHF. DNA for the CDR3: TGTGCCAGTAGTATAGAAGGGATTAGCAATCAGCCCCAGCATTTT.

The CDR3 DNA sequence: TGTGCCAGCAGCTTGGTGGACGGAGTCTACGAGCAGTACTTC. Encoded protein: CASSLVDGVYEQYF. This sequence joins TRBV5-6 and TRBJ2-7; D remains ambiguous. The germline V gene encodes CDR1 SGHDT and CDR2 YYEEEE. Between the trimmed V and J ends, which lost 0 bases and 3 bases, there was a span of 10 bases. The CDR3 covers 14 residues.

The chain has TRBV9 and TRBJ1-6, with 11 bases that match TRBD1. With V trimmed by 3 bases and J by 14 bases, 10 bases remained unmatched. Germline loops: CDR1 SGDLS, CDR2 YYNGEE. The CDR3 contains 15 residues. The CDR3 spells CASSEGGQGVGALHF. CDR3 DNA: TGTGCCAGCAGCGAGGGGGGACAGGGGGTTGGGGCCCTCCACTTT. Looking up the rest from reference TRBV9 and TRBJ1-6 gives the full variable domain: DSGVTQTPKHLITATGQRVTLRCSPRSGDLSVYWYQQSLDQGLQFLIQYYNGEERAKGNILERFSAQQFPDLHSELNLSSLELGDSALYFCASSEGGQGVGALHFGNGTRLTVT.

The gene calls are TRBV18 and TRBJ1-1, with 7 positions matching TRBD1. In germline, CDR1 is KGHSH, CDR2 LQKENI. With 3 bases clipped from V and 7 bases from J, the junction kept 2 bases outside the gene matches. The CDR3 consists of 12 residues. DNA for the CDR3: TGTGCCAGCTCACCCTGGGACAGTGAAGCTTTCTTT. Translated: CASSPWDSEAFF.

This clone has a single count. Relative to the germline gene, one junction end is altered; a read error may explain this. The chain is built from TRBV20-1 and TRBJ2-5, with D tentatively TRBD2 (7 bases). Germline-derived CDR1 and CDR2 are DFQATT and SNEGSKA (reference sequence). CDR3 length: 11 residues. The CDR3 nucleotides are TGCAGTGCTTTACTTGGGGGGGGGCCGCACTTC. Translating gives CSALLGGGPHF.

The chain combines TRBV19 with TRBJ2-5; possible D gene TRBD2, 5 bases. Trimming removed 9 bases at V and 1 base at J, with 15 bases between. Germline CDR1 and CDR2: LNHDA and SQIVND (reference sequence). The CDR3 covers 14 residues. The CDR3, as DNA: TGTGCCAGCAGACGGGGTCCGGGCCAAGAGACCCAGTACTTC. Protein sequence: CASRRGPGQETQYF.

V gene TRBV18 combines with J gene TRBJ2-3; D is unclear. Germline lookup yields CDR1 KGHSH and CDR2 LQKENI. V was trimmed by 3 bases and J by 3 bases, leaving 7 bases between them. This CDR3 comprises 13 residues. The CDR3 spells CASSPRATDTQYF. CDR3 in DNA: TGTGCCAGCTCACCTAGGGCTACAGATACGCAGTATTTT.

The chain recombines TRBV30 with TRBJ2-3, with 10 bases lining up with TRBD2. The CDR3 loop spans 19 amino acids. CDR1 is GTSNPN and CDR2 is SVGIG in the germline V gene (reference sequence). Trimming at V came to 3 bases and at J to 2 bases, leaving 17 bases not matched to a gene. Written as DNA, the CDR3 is TGTGCCTGGAGGGCGGCGGAAGTACGTACTAGCGGGACCACAGATACGCAGTATTTT. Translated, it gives CAWRAAEVRTSGTTDTQYF.

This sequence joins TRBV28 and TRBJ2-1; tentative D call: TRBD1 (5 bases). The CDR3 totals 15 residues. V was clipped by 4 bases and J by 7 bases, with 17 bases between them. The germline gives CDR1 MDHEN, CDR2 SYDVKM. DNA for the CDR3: TGTGCCAGCAGTTCAGACACGTCCTCAGGGAATGAGCAGTTCTTC. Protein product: CASSSDTSSGNEQFF.

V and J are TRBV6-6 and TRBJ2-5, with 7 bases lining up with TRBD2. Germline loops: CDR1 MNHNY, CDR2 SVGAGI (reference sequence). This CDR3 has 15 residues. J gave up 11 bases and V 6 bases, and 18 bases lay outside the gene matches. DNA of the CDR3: TGTGCCAGCAGACCTTCCCGCCGGGGGAGGGAAGAGCAGTACTTC. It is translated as CASRPSRRGREEQYF.

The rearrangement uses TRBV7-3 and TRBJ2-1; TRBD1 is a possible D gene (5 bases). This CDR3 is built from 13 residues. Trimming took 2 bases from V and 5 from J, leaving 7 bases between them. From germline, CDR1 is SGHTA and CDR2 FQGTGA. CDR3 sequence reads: CASSLLRDNEQFF. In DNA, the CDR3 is TGTGCCAGCAGCTTACTCAGGGACAATGAGCAGTTCTTC.

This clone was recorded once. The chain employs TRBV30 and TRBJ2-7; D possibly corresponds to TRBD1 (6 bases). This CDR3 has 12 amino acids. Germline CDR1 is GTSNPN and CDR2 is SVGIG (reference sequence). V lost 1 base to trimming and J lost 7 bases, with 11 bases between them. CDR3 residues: CAWSGQVLEQYF. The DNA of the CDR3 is TGTGCCTGGAGTGGACAGGTCCTGGAGCAGTACTTC. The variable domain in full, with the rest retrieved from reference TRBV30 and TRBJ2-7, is SQTIHQWPATLVQPVGSPLSLECTVEGTSNPNLYWYRQAAGRGLQLLFYSVGIGQISSEVPQNLSASRPQDRQFILSSKKLLLSDSGFYLCAWSGQVLEQYFGPGTRLTVT.

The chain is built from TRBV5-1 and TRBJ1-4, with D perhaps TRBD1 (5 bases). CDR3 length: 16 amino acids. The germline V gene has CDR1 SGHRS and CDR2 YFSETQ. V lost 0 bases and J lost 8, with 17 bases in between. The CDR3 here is CASSLALAGRGEKLFF. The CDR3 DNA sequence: TGCGCCAGCAGCTTGGCGTTGGCAGGGAGGGGAGAAAAACTGTTTTTT.

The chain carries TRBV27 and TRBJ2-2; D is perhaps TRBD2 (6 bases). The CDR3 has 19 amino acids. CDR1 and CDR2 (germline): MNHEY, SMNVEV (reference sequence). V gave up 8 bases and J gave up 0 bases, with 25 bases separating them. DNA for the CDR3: TGTGCCAGCGGTGGTGCGGGGAATTCCCCATTTTCGAACACCGGGGAGCTGTTTTTT. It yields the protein CASGGAGNSPFSNTGELFF.

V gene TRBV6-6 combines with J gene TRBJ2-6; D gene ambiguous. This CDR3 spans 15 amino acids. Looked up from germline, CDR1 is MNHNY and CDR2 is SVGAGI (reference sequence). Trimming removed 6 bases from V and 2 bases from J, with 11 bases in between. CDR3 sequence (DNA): TGTGCCAGCAGCTTAGCAGTAGCTGGGGCCAACGTCCTGACTTTC. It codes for CASSLAVAGANVLTF.

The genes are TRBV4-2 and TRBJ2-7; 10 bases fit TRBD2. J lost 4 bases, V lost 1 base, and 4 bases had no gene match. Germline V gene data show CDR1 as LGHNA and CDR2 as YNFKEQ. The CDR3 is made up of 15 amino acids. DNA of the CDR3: TGTGCCAGCAGCCAAGTGAGCGGGGGGGGGTACGAGCAGTACTTC. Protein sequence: CASSQVSGGGYEQYF.

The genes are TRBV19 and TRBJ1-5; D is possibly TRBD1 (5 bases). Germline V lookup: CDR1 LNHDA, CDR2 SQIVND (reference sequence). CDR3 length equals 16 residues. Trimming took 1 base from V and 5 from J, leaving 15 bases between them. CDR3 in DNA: TGTGCCAGTAGTATAGGGGCAGGGTTTTTTGATCAGCCCCAGCATTTT. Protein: CASSIGAGFFDQPQHF.

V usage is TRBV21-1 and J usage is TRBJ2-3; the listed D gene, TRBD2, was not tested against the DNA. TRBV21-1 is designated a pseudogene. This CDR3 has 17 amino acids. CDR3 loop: CASSKGTSGRPGDTQYF. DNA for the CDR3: TGTGCCAGCAGCAAAGGGACTAGCGGGAGGCCTGGAGATACGCAGTATTTT.

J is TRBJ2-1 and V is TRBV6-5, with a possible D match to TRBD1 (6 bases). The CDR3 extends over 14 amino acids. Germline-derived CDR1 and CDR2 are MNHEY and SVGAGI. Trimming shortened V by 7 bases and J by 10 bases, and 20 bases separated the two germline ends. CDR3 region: CASTGQHPMGEQFF. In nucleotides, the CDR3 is TGTGCCAGCACCGGACAGCACCCGATGGGGGAGCAGTTCTTC.

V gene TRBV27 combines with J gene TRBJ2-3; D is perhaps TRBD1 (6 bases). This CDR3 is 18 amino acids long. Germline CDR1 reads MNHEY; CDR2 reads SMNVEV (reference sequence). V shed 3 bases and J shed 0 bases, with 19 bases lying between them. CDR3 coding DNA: TGTGCCAGCAGTTTCCATAGAGAAGGGACACTAAGCACAGATACGCAGTATTTT. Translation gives CASSFHREGTLSTDTQYF.